These 18 T cell receptor beta chains originate from one sample sequenced in a study of T cells in Graves' hyperthyroidism and ophthalmopathy (dated by TCRdb to the late 2010s). The library was obtained by multiplex PCR. The run used an Illumina HiSeq 2000. TCR beta CDR3 regions were amplified from RNA transcripts. The first round of RT-PCR for the TCR CDR3 was performed with the HTBI primer set and the Qiagen OneStep RT-PCR kit. Starting from the raw public reads, TCRdb applied fastp trimming at Q25, assembled clones with MiXCR and retained in-frame beta chains. Rows merge per CDR3 protein into single entries with the most common DNA and genes. Across this sample there are 500,000 to 750,000 distinct CDR3 sequences, with around 14% seen only once. Under 8% of the sample lies in the top ten. Sequencing was done on a sample of blood. The receptors were sampled from a woman in her twenties or thirties with Graves' hyperthyroidism.

Many counts were recorded for this clonotype. J is TRBJ2-1 and V is TRBV7-9; D perhaps matches TRBD2 (5 bases). Germline V gives CDR1 SEHNR, CDR2 FQNEAQ (reference sequence). Trimming took off 4 bases at V and 0 bases at J, with 16 bases between the two ends. The CDR3 spans 17 residues. This CDR3 is CASSSHGLGSSYNEQFF. The CDR3 bases are TGTGCCAGCAGCTCTCACGGCCTAGGGAGCTCCTACAATGAGCAGTTCTTC. Complete variable domain (other parts from reference TRBV7-9 and TRBJ2-1): DTGVSQNPRHKITKRGQNVTFRCDPISEHNRLYWYRQTLGQGPEFLTYFQNEAQLEKSRLLSDRFSAERPKGSFSTLEIQRTEQGDSAMYLCASSSHGLGSSYNEQFFGPGTRLTVL.

This clonotype has a count of ten or more. This chain links TRBV12-5 with TRBJ2-5; D may be TRBD1 (5 bases). Germline CDR1 and CDR2: LGHNT and FRNRAP. This CDR3 is built from 16 residues. Trimming left V 0 bases short and J 5 bases short, with 16 bases between. The CDR3 nucleotides are TGTGCTAGTGGTTTGGTACTCCATCAAAAGGGGGAGACCCAGTACTTC. Translated: CASGLVLHQKGETQYF.

This clonotype has a count of ten or more. The chain couples TRBV11-2 to TRBJ2-3; D is possibly TRBD2 (6 bases). The CDR3 covers 13 residues. Germline CDR1 SGHAT, CDR2 FQNNGV. Trimming removed 3 bases at V and 4 bases at J, with 8 bases between. The CDR3 protein is CASSLASADTQYF. DNA of the CDR3: TGTGCCAGCAGCTTGGCTAGCGCAGATACGCAGTATTTT.

The table lists this clonotype with many counts. The chain recombines TRBV27 with TRBJ1-1; D gene ambiguous. In germline, CDR1 is MNHEY, CDR2 SMNVEV (reference sequence). This CDR3 has 16 residues. The V end lost 1 base, the J end lost 0 bases, and 12 bases lay between the germline ends. The CDR3 sequence is CASSLYPLSVNTEAFF. CDR3 in DNA: TGTGCCAGCAGTTTATACCCTTTATCTGTGAACACTGAAGCTTTCTTT.

The chain couples TRBV19 to TRBJ2-7; a possible D gene is TRBD1 (7 bases). Germline CDR1 is LNHDA and CDR2 is SQIVND (reference sequence). The CDR3 is 14 amino acids. V lost 5 bases, J lost 3 bases, and 14 bases lay in between. CDR3 loop: CASSQDRTNYEQYF. In DNA form, the CDR3 reads TGTGCCAGTAGTCAGGACAGGACTAACTACGAGCAGTACTTC.

In the case of this clonotype: A single base separates this from a much larger clone, so it may be a read error. V is TRBV18 and J is TRBJ2-1; 7 bases agree with TRBD1. V was clipped by 4 bases and J by 6 bases; unmatched bases: 9. CDR3 length equals 15 residues. Per the germline V gene, CDR1 is KGHSH and CDR2 is LQKENI. The CDR3, as DNA: TGTGCCAGCTCACTGACAGGGACCCGTGGCAATGAGCAGTTCTTC. Protein: CASSLTGTRGNEQFF.

Many counts were recorded for this clonotype. This sequence joins TRBV6-1 and TRBJ1-5; tentatively, D is TRBD1 (6 bases). Germline V gene sequence: CDR1 MNHNS, CDR2 SASEGT. This CDR3 comprises 15 residues. Deletions cut 1 base from V and 2 bases from J, with 9 bases between. The chain's CDR3 is CASSEGRQGNQPQHF. The DNA for the CDR3 is TGTGCCAGCAGTGAAGGACGACAGGGCAATCAGCCCCAGCATTTT.

This clonotype has at least ten counts. This chain joins TRBV11-2 and TRBJ2-7; TRBD1 is a possible D gene (7 bases). The V end was cut by 1 base, the J end by 3 bases, with 16 bases between. The CDR3 runs 16 residues. CDR1 is SGHAT, CDR2 FQNNGV, per germline. The CDR3 loop is CASSLGRQGGRYEQYF. CDR3 nucleotide sequence: TGTGCCAGCAGCTTAGGACGACAGGGAGGTCGCTACGAGCAGTACTTC. The full variable domain, in which reference TRBV11-2 and TRBJ2-7 provide the parts outside the CDR3, is EAGVAQSPRYKIIEKRQSVAFWCNPISGHATLYWYQQILGQGPKLLIQFQNNGVVDDSQLPKDRFSAERLKGVDSTLKIQPAKLEDSAVYLCASSLGRQGGRYEQYFGPGTRLTVT.

This clonotype has only a few counts. V is TRBV11-2 and J is TRBJ2-7; no definite D call. The germline V gene has CDR1 SGHAT and CDR2 FQNNGV. V was shortened by 1 base and J by 0 bases, with 13 bases between the two germline ends. CDR3 length: 16 amino acids. The CDR3 protein is CASSLVLFGSSYEQYF. The DNA of the CDR3 is TGTGCCAGCAGCTTAGTTTTATTCGGCAGCTCCTACGAGCAGTACTTC.

The gene calls are TRBV13 and TRBJ2-3; either TRBD1 or TRBD2 may supply D (5 bases each). This CDR3 has 14 residues. Looked up from germline, CDR1 is PRHDT and CDR2 is FYEKMQ (reference sequence). Trimming left V 4 bases short and J 4 bases short, with 12 bases between. CDR3 bases: TGTGCCAGCAGCTCCGAACGAGGGGCAGATACGCAGTATTTT. Protein sequence: CASSSERGADTQYF.

This clonotype was observed many times. The rearrangement uses TRBV28 and TRBJ2-7, with D perhaps TRBD2 (6 bases). Between the trimmed V and J ends, which lost 2 bases and 0 bases, there was a span of 20 bases. The CDR3 consists of 18 residues. Per germline, CDR1 MDHEN and CDR2 SYDVKM. The CDR3 DNA follows: TGTGCCAGCAGTTTAGGCGCACGCGGGGCTGCGAACTCCTACGAGCAGTACTTC. It encodes CASSLGARGAANSYEQYF.

This clonotype was seen at least ten times. This chain connects TRBV30 to TRBJ1-5, with D possibly TRBD1 on 6 matching bases. V lost 0 bases and J lost 7, with 13 bases in between. Per the germline V gene, CDR1 is GTSNPN and CDR2 is SVGIG (reference sequence). CDR3 size: 14 residues. CDR3 bases: TGTGCCTGGAGTGTAGGGGGGTCGGCACAGCCCCAGCATTTT. It encodes CAWSVGGSAQPQHF.

This clonotype has at least ten counts. The V and J genes are TRBV6-1 and TRBJ2-6; D remains ambiguous. The germline V gene has CDR1 MNHNS and CDR2 SASEGT. V lost 5 bases and J 0 bases, leaving 8 bases between the germline ends. The CDR3 is 15 amino acids. The CDR3 DNA reads TGTGCCAGCAGTTATCCGGGCTCTGGGGCCAACGTCCTGACTTTC. It translates to CASSYPGSGANVLTF.

This clonotype was seen repeatedly, ten times or more. V is TRBV27 and J is TRBJ2-7, with 10 bases that match TRBD2. CDR3 length: 15 residues. From germline, CDR1 is MNHEY and CDR2 SMNVEV (reference sequence). Trimming took 4 bases from V and 4 from J; bases not matched to a gene: 7. The CDR3 spells CASSSRLAGWYEQYF. The CDR3 nucleotides read TGTGCCAGCAGTTCCAGACTAGCGGGCTGGTACGAGCAGTACTTC.

This clonotype showed up just a few times. V gene TRBV2 combines with J gene TRBJ1-5; D is unclear. The CDR3 length is 14 residues. From germline, CDR1 is SNHLY and CDR2 FYNNEI. V was trimmed by 3 bases and J by 2 bases, leaving 8 bases between them. The CDR3 nucleotides read TGTGCCAGCAGTGATGAAGCTGGCAATCAGCCCCAGCATTTT. Protein: CASSDEAGNQPQHF.

In its sample, this clonotype was seen many times. The rearrangement joins TRBV18 to TRBJ1-6; the D gene is possibly TRBD1 (5 bases). Looked up from germline, CDR1 is KGHSH and CDR2 is LQKENI. Trimming left V 2 bases short and J 7 bases short, with 6 bases between. This CDR3 comprises 13 residues. CDR3 region: CASSPGGNSPLHF. CDR3 coding DNA: TGTGCCAGCTCACCAGGGGGAAATTCACCCCTCCACTTT.

This clonotype was observed at least ten times. The chain uses TRBV27 and TRBJ1-1; TRBD1 aligns across 8 bases. The J segment lost 7 bases and the V segment lost 2 bases, leaving 6 bases of the junction unmatched. This CDR3 spans 14 amino acids. Looked up from germline, CDR1 is MNHEY and CDR2 is SMNVEV (reference sequence). The chain's CDR3 is CASSLGQGAGEAFF. In nucleotides, the CDR3 is TGTGCCAGCAGTTTAGGGCAGGGGGCGGGTGAAGCTTTCTTT.

This clonotype has at least ten counts. The rearrangement uses TRBV30 and TRBJ1-1; D may be TRBD1 (5 bases). The CDR3 sequence is 14 residues long. V dropped 0 bases and J dropped 2 bases, with 10 bases sitting between them. Germline values: CDR1 GTSNPN, CDR2 SVGIG (reference sequence). The CDR3 DNA reads TGTGCCTGGAGTGTAGGGGTATCCAACACTGAAGCTTTCTTT. This codes for CAWSVGVSNTEAFF.